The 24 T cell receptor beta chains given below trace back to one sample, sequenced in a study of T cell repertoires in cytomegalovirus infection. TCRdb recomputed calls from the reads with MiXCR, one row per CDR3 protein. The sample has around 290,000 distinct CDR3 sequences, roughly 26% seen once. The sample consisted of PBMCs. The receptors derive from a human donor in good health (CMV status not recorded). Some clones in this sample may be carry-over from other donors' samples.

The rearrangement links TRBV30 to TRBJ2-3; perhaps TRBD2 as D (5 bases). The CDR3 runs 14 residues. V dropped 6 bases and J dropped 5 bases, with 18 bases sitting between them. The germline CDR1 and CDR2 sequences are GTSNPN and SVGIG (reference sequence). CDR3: CACPTRVKGDTQYF. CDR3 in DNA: TGTGCCTGCCCAACTAGAGTCAAAGGAGATACGCAGTATTTT.

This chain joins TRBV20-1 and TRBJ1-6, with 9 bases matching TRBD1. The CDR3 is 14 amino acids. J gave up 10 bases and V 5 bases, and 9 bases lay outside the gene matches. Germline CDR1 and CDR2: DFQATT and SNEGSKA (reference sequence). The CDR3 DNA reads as TGCAGTGCTTCAGCGGGACAGGGAGGCTCACCCCTCCACTTT. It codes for CSASAGQGGSPLHF.

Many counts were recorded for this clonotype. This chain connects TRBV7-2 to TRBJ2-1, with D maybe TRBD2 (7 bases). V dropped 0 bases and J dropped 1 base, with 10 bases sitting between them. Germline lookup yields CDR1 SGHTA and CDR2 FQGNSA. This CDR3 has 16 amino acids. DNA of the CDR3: TGTGCCAGCAGCTTAGCAAGGGGGGGTTCCTACAATGAGCAGTTCTTC. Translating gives CASSLARGGSYNEQFF.

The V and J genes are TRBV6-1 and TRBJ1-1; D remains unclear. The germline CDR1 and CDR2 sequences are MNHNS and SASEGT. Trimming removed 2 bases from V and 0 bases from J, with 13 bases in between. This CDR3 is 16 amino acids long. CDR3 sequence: CASSELVSGLNTEAFF. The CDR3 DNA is TGTGCCAGCAGTGAATTAGTATCGGGGTTGAACACTGAAGCTTTCTTT.

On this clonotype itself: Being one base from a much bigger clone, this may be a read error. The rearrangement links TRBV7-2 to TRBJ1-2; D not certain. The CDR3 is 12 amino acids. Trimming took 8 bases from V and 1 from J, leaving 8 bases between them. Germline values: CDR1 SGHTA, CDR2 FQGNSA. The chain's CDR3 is CASCPDNYGYTF. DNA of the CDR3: TGTGCCAGCTGCCCAGATAACTATGGCTACACCTTC.

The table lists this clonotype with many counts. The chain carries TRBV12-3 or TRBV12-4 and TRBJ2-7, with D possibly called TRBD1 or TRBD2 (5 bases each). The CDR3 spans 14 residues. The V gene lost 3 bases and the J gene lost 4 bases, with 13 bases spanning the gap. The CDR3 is CASSLGESEYEQYF. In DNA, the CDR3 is TGTGCCAGCAGTTTGGGGGAATCTGAATACGAGCAGTACTTC.

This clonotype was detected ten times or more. The CDR3 loop is CASSRPRTSGRAADEQFF. DNA for the CDR3: TGTGCCAGCAGCCGACCCCGAACTAGCGGGAGGGCCGCTGATGAGCAGTTCTTC. The V gene is TRBV7-2, the J gene TRBJ2-1; TRBD2 matches at 13 bases. With V trimmed by 5 bases and J by 8 bases, 15 bases remained unmatched. The germline gives CDR1 SGHTA, CDR2 FQGNSA. The CDR3 has 18 amino acids.

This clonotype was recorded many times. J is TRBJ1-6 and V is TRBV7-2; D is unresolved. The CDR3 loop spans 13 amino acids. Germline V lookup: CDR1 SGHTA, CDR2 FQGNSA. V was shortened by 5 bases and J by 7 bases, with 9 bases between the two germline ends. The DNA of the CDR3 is TGTGCCAGCAGCAGATCAGAAAATTCACCCCTCCACTTT. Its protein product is CASSRSENSPLHF.

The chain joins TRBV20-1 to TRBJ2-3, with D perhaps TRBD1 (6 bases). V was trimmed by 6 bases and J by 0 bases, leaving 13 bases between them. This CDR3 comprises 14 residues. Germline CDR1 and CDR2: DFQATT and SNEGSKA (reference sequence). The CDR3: CSAHRQASTDTQYF. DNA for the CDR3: TGCAGTGCCCATCGACAGGCTAGCACAGATACGCAGTATTTT.

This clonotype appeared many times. The CDR3 sequence is CASSTTGTGGVYEQYF. The CDR3 nucleotides are TGTGCCAGCAGCACAACTGGGACAGGGGGAGTTTACGAGCAGTACTTC. J is TRBJ2-7 and V is TRBV7-2, with TRBD1 matching over 11 bases. The CDR3 is 16 amino acids. The V and J ends lost 5 bases and 4 bases, in that order; junction bases with no gene match: 10. CDR1 and CDR2 from the germline V gene are SGHTA and FQGNSA. Based on the CDR3 plus reference TRBV7-2 and TRBJ2-7, the full variable domain is GAGVSQSPSNKVTEKGKDVELRCDPISGHTALYWYRQSLGQGLEFLIYFQGNSAPDKSGLPSDRFSAERTGGSVSTLTIQRTQQEDSAVYLCASSTTGTGGVYEQYFGPGTRLTVT.

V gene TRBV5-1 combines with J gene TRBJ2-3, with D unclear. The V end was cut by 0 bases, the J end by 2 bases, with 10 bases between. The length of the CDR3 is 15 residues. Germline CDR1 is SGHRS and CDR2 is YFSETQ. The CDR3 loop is CASSLESQITDTQYF. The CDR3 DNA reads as TGCGCCAGCAGCTTGGAATCGCAGATCACAGATACGCAGTATTTT. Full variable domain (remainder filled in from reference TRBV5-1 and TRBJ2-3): KAGVTQTPRYLIKTRGQQVTLSCSPISGHRSVSWYQQTPGQGLQFLFEYFSETQRNKGNFPGRFSGRQFSNSRSEMNVSTLELGDSALYLCASSLESQITDTQYFGPGTRLTVL.

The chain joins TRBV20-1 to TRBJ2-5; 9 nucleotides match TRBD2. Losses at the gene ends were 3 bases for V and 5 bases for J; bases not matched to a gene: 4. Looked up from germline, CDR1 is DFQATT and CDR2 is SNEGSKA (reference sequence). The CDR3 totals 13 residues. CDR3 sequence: CSARAGGAETQYF. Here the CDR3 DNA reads TGCAGTGCTAGGGCGGGGGGGGCCGAGACCCAGTACTTC.

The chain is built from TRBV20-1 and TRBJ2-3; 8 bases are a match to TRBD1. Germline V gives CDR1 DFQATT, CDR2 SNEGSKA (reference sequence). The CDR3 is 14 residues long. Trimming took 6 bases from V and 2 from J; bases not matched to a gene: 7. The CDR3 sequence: CSASWDRITDTQYF. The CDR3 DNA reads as TGCAGTGCCTCTTGGGACAGGATCACAGATACGCAGTATTTT.

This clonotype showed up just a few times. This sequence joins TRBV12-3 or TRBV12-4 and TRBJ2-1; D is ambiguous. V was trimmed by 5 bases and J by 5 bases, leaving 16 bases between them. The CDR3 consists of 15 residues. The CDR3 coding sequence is TGTGCCAGCAGTCTCCCCGGCCGAGTTGACAATGAGCAGTTCTTC. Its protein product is CASSLPGRVDNEQFF.

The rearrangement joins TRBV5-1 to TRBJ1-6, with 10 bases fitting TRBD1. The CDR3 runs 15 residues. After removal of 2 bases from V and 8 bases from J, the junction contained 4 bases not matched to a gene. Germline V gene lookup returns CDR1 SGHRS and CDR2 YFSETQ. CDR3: CASSLRTGGDSPLHF. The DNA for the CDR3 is TGCGCCAGCAGCTTACGGACAGGGGGAGATTCACCCCTCCACTTT. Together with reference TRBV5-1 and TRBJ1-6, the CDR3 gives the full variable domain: KAGVTQTPRYLIKTRGQQVTLSCSPISGHRSVSWYQQTPGQGLQFLFEYFSETQRNKGNFPGRFSGRQFSNSRSEMNVSTLELGDSALYLCASSLRTGGDSPLHFGNGTRLTVT.

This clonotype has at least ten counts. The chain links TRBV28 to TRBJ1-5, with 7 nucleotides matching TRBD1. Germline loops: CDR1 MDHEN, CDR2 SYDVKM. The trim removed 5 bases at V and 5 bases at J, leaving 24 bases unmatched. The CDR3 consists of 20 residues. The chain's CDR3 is CASSRLPDWTGPVHDQPQHF. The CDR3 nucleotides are TGTGCCAGCAGTCGCCTCCCGGATTGGACAGGCCCCGTTCACGATCAGCCCCAGCATTTT.

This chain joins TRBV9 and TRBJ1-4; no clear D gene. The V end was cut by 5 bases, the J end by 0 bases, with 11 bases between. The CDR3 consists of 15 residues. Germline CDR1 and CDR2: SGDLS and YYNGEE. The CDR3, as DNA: TGTGCCAGCAGTGCTACGGATGCAACTAATGAAAAACTGTTTTTT. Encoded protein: CASSATDATNEKLFF.

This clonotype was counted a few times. DNA for the CDR3: TGTGCCAGCAGTCGGGACAGACTAGACTATGGCTACACCTTC. Translation: CASSRDRLDYGYTF. The chain uses TRBV7-2 and TRBJ1-2; 7 bases are shared with TRBD1. CDR1 and CDR2 (germline): SGHTA, FQGNSA. The CDR3 is 14 residues long. The ends lost 6 bases at V and 3 bases at J; junction bases unmatched: 7.

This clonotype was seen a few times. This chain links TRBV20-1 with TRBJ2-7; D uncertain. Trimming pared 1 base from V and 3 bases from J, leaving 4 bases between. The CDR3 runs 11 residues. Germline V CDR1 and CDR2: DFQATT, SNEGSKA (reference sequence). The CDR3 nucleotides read TGCAGTGCTAGAGGGGACTACGAGCAGTACTTC. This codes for CSARGDYEQYF.

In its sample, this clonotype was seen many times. The CDR3 loop reads CASSLIRGSSYGYTF. The CDR3 coding sequence is TGTGCCAGCAGCCTCATCCGTGGCAGCAGCTATGGCTACACCTTC. The V gene is TRBV7-2, the J gene TRBJ1-2; no clear D. V gave up 5 bases and J gave up 4 bases, with 17 bases separating them. Germline V gene sequence: CDR1 SGHTA, CDR2 FQGNSA. This CDR3 is 15 amino acids long.

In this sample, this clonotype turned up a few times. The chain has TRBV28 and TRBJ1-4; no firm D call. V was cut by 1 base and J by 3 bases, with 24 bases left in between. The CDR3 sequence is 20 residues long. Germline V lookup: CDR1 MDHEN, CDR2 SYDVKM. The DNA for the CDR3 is TGTGCCAGCAGTTTATTCTTGTTTGGCGGATCCAAACCACCTAATGAAAAACTGTTTTTT. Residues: CASSLFLFGGSKPPNEKLFF.

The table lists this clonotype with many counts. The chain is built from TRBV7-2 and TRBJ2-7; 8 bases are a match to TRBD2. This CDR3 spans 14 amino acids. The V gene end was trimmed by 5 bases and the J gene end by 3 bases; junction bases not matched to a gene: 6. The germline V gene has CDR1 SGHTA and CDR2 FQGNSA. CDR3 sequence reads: CASSTRGGLYEQYF. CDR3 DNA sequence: TGTGCCAGCAGCACCCGGGGGGGTCTCTACGAGCAGTACTTC.

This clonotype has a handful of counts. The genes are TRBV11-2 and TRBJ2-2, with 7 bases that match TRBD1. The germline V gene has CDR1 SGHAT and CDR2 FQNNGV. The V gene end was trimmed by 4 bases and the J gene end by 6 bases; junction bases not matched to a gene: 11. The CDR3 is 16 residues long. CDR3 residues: CASSYFPLQGSGELFF. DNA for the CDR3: TGTGCCAGCAGCTACTTCCCCCTACAGGGGTCCGGGGAGCTGTTTTTT. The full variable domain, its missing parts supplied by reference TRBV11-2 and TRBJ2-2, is EAGVAQSPRYKIIEKRQSVAFWCNPISGHATLYWYQQILGQGPKLLIQFQNNGVVDDSQLPKDRFSAERLKGVDSTLKIQPAKLEDSAVYLCASSYFPLQGSGELFFGEGSRLTVL.

This CDR3 is CSAQGATNTGELFF. In DNA form, the CDR3 reads TGCAGTGCCCAGGGGGCGACCAACACCGGGGAGCTGTTTTTT. The genes are TRBV20-1 and TRBJ2-2, with 8 bases matching TRBD1. The germline CDR1 and CDR2 sequences are DFQATT and SNEGSKA (reference sequence). Trimming removed 6 bases from V and 2 bases from J; junction bases left unmatched: 5. This CDR3 contains 14 residues.